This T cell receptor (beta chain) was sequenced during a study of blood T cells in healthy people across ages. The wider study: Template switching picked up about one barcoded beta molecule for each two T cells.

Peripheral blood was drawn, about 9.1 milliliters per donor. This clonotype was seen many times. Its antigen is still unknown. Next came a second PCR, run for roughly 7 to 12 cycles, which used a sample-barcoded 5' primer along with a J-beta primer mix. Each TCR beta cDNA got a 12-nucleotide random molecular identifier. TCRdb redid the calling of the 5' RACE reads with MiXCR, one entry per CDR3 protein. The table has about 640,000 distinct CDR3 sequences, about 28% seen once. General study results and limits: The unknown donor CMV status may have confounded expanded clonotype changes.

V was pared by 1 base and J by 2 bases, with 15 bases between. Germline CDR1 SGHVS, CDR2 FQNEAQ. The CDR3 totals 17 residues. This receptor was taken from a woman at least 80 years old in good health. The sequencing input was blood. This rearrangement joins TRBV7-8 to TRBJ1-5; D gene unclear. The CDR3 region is CASSLVGLVIGNQPQHF. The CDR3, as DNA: TGTGCCAGCAGCTTAGTTGGGCTAGTCATTGGCAATCAGCCCCAGCATTTT.